This T cell receptor beta chain derives from a study of blood T cell repertoires in COVID-19 (dated by TCRdb to the early 2020s). About the study as a whole: Samples from collaborators originated in the United States, Italy and Spain and spanned both the acute and convalescent phases of COVID-19. The material from the prospective study consisted of cDNA or gDNA derived from T cells, B-cell-depleted T cells, or PBMCs. Deeply sampled blood TCRbeta repertoires from subjects exposed to, actively infected with, or recovered from COVID-19 were included in the dataset. The repertoires were released in a freely available public database intended as a resource for research on the immune response to SARS-CoV-2. The samples were drawn from the first 160 participants of the ongoing ImmuneRACE study and from 950 to 1,500 subjects provided by 6 global collaborators. Nearly every sample came with metadata listing a de-identified subject ID, COVID-19 status, age in years and sex. Where available, HLA class I and class II types were taken from metadata supplied by the sample provider and were not determined by assay-based typing.

TCRbeta CDR3 regions were amplified from genomic DNA by means of the immunoSEQ Assay, a bias-controlled multiplex PCR. On the study's bioinformatics: Nucleated cell counts per sample were estimated from amplification of reference gene primers within the assay. To quantify the absolute abundance of each unique TCRbeta CDR3 rearrangement, sequence reads were collapsed and filtered. For each sample, productive Simpson clonality was calculated as the square root of Simpson's diversity index across productive rearrangements. The table was pulled from immuneACCESS by TCRdb, which kept in-frame rearrangements only. Such tables lose some clones; where checked, under half of the loss comes from unresolved V genes, and the rest has no known cause. That table is the source of V, J and clone size, and D and trimming were worked out from the DNA. For this sample there are 110,000 or so clones; approximately 85% appear just once. The ten top clones hold roughly 5% of the sample.

Trimming removed 4 bases from V and 1 base from J, leaving 22 bases between the germline ends. CDR1 and CDR2, per the germline V gene, are SGHDN and FVKESK. The CDR3 runs 18 residues from the cysteine to the phenylalanine. Here the CDR3 DNA is all that survives: 54 bases in frame from base 1. On the study overall, not on this receptor specifically: The quantity of clinical and demographic metadata differed by source and by participant and was supplied without curation.

In Seattle, one collaborating source enrolled patients while the infection was active and tracked those patients longitudinally over the course of disease. The collaborating institutions used their own protocols to collect whole blood in K2EDTA tubes. For TCRbeta analysis, collaborators shipped samples in one of three forms: frozen whole blood, isolated PBMCs, or DNA extracted from either of those sample types. As for this clone: Its recognized antigen is unknown. The sample holds no much larger clone one base away, and base qualities are not on file.

The receptor's source is a woman in her fifties or sixties with COVID-19, enrolled during active disease. The sample consisted of peripheral blood. The rearrangement combines TRBV14 with TRBJ1-1; tentative D gene TRBD1, with 6 bases matching. Here is the DNA: TGTGCCAGCAGCCCTTACTCACTAACAGGACAGACGAACACTGAAGCTTTCTTT. Translation gives CASSPYSLTGQTNTEAFF.